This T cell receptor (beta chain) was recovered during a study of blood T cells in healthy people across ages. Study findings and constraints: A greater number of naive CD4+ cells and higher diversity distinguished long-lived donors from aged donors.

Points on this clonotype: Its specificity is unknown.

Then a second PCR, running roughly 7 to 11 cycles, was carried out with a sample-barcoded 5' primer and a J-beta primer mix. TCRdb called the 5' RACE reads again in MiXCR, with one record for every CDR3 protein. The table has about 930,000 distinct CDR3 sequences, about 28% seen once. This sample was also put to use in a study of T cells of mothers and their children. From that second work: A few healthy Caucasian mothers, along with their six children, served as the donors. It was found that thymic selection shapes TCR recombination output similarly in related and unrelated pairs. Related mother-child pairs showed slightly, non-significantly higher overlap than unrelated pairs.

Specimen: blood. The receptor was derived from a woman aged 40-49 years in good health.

CDR3 in DNA: TGTGCCAGCAGCTTAGGTTGGGGTGGTAGCGGGAATCACGACGAGCAGTACTTC. It yields the protein CASSLGWGGSGNHDEQYF. The chain joins TRBV7-9 to TRBJ2-7, with 8 bases aligning to TRBD2. The CDR3 is made up of 18 amino acids. After removal of 1 base from V and 5 bases from J, the junction contained 16 bases not matched to a gene. CDR1 is SEHNR and CDR2 is FQNEAQ in the germline V gene (reference sequence).